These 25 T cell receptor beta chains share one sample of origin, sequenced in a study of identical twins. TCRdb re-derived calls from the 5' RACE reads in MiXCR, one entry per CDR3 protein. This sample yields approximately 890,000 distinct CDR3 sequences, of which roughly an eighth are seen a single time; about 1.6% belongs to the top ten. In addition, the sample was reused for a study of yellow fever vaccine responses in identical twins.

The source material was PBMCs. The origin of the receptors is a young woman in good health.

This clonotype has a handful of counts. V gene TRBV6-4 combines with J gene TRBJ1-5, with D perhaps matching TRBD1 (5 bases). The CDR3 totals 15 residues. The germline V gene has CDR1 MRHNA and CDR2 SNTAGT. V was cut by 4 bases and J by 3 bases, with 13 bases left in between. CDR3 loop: CASSGSGADNQPQHF. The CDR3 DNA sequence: TGTGCCAGCAGTGGGTCCGGGGCGGACAATCAGCCCCAGCATTTT.

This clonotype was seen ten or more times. The CDR3 loop reads CASSLVGQGGNEQFF. The CDR3 DNA sequence: TGTGCCAGCAGCTTGGTGGGACAAGGAGGCAATGAGCAGTTCTTC. The chain recombines TRBV5-6 with TRBJ2-1; D is possibly TRBD1 (6 bases). The CDR3 sequence is 15 residues long. Trimming cost V 0 bases and J 6 bases, with 13 bases left between them. Germline V gives CDR1 SGHDT, CDR2 YYEEEE.

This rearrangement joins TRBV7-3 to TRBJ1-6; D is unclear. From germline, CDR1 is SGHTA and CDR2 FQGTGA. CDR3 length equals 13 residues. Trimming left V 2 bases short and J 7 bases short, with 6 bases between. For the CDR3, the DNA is TGTGCCAGCAGCTTATATGGGAATTCACCCCTCCACTTT. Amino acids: CASSLYGNSPLHF.

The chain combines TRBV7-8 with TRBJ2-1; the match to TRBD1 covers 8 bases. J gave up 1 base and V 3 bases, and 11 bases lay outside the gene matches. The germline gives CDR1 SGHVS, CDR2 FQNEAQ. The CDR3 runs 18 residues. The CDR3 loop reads CASSLDPDRVESYNEQFF. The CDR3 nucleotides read TGTGCCAGCAGCTTGGATCCGGACAGGGTGGAGTCCTACAATGAGCAGTTCTTC.

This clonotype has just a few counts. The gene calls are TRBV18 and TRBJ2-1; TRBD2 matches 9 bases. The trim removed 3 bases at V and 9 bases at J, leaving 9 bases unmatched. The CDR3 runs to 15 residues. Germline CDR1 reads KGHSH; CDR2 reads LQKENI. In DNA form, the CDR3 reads TGTGCCAGCTCACCGGCGGCGGGAGGGCCCGGTGAGCAGTTCTTC. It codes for CASSPAAGGPGEQFF.

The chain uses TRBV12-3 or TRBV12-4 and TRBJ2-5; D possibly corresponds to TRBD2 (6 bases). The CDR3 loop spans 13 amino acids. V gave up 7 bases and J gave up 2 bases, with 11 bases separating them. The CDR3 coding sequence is TGTGCCAGCAAGCTGGGGGGACAAGAGACCCAGTACTTC. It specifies CASKLGGQETQYF.

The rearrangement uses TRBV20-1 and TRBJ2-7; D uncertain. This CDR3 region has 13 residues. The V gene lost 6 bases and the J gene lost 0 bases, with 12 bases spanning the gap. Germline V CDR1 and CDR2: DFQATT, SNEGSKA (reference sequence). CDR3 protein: CSALGVLSYEQYF. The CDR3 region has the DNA TGCAGTGCACTTGGGGTTCTCTCCTACGAGCAGTACTTC.

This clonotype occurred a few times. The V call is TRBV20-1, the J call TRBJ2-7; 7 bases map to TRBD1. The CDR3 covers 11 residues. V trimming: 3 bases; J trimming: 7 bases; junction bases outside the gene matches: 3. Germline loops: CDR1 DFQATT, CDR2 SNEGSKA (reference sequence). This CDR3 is CSARTGSEQYV. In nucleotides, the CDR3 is TGCAGTGCTAGGACAGGGAGTGAGCAGTACGTC.

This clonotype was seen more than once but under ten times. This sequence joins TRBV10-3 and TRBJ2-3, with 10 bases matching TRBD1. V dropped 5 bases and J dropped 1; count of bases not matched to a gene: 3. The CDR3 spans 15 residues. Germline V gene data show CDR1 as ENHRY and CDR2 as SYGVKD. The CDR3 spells CAISYGTGGTDTQYF. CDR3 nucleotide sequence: TGTGCCATCAGTTACGGGACAGGGGGCACAGATACGCAGTATTTT.

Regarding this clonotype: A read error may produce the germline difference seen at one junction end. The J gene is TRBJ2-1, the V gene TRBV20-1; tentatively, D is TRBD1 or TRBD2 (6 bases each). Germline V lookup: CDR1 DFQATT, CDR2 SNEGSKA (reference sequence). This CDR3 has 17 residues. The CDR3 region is CCARDGGRLGLYNEQFF. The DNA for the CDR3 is TGCTGTGCTAGAGATGGGGGGCGCCTGGGGTTATACAATGAGCAGTTCTTC.

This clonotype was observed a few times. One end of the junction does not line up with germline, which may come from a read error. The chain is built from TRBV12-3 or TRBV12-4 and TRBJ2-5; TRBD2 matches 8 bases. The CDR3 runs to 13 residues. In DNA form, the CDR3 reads TGTGCCAGCATTTTAGCGGGGCAAGAGACCCAGTACTTC. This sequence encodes CASILAGQETQYF.

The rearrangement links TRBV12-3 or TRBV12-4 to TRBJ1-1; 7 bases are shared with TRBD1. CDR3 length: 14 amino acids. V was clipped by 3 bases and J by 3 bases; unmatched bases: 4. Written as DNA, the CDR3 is TGTGCCAGCAGTTTGACAGGGTTTGACACTGAAGCTTTCTTT. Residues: CASSLTGFDTEAFF.

The DNA for the CDR3 is TGTGCCACCAGCAGTGGGCAGACGAACACCGGGGAGCTGTTTTTT. Translation gives CATSSGQTNTGELFF. J is TRBJ2-2 and V is TRBV15, with unresolved D. Between the trimmed V and J ends, which lost 3 bases and 0 bases, there was a span of 8 bases. The CDR3 is 15 amino acids. Germline V gene lookup returns CDR1 LNHNV and CDR2 YYDKDF (reference sequence).

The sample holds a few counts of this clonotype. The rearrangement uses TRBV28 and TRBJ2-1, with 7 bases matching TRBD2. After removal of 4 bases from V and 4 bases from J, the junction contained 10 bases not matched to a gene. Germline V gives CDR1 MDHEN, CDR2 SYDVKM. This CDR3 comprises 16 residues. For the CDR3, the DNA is TGTGCCAGCAGTTCAAACCGGGACTACCCGTACAATGAGCAGTTCTTC. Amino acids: CASSSNRDYPYNEQFF.

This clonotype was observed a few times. The CDR3 nucleotides read TGCGCCAGCAGCCAAGAGGTCGGCTTCCTCGAGGACACTGAAGCTTTCTTT. Translated: CASSQEVGFLEDTEAFF. The chain has TRBV4-1 and TRBJ1-1, with D uncertain. This CDR3 spans 17 amino acids. Per the germline V gene, CDR1 is MGHRA and CDR2 is YSYEKL. Trimming removed 0 bases from V and 3 bases from J, with 17 bases in between.

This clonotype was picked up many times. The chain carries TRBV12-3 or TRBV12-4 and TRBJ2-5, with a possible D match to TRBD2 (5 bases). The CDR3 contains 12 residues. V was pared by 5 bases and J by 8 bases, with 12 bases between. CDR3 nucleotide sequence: TGTGCCAGCAGTCAACCAGAGGGTACCCAGTACTTC. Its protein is CASSQPEGTQYF.

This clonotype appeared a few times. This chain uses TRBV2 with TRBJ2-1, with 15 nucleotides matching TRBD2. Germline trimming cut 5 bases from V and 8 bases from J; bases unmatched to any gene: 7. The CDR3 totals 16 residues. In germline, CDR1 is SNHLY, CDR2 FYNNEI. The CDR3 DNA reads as TGTGCCAGCAGTCCCCGGACTAGCGGGAGGGGGTATGAGCAGTTCTTC. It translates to CASSPRTSGRGYEQFF.

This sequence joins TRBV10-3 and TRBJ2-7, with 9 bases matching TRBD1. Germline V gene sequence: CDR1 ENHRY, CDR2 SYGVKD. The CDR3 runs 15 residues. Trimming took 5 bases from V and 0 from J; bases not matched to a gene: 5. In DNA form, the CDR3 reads TGTGCCATCAGTTCGACAGGGGGAAGCTCCTACGAGCAGTACTTC. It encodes CAISSTGGSSYEQYF.

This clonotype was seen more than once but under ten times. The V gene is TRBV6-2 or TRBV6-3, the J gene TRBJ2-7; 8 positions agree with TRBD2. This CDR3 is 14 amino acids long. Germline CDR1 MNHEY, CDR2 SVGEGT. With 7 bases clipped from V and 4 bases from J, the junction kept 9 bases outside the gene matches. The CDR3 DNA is TGTGCCAGCACCTCCCCCGCGGGAGGTTACGAGCAGTACTTC. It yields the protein CASTSPAGGYEQYF.

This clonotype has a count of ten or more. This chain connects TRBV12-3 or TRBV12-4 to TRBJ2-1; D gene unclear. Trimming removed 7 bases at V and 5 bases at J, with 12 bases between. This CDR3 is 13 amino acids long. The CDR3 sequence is CASTLRTNNEQFF. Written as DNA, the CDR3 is TGTGCCAGCACCCTACGTACCAACAATGAGCAGTTCTTC.

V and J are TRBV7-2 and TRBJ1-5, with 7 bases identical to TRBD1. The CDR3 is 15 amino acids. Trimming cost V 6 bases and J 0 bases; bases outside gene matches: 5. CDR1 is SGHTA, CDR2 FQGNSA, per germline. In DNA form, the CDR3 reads TGTGCCAGCAGTCGGGACAGCCTTAGCAATCAGCCCCAGCATTTT. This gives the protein CASSRDSLSNQPQHF.

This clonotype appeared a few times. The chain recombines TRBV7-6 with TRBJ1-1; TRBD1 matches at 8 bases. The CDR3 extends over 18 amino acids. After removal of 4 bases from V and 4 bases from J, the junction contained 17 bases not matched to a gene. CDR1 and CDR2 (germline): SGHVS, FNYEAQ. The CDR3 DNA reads TGTGCCAGCAGCTGGGGGGGAGTGACAGGGGTCGAGGCCACTGAAGCTTTCTTT. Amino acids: CASSWGGVTGVEATEAFF.

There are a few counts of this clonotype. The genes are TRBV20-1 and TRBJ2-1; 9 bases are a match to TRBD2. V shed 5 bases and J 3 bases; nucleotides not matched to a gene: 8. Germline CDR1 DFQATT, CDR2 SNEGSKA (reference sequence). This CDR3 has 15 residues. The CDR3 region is CSASRGTSNYNEQFF. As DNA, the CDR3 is TGCAGTGCTTCCCGCGGGACTAGCAACTACAATGAGCAGTTCTTC.

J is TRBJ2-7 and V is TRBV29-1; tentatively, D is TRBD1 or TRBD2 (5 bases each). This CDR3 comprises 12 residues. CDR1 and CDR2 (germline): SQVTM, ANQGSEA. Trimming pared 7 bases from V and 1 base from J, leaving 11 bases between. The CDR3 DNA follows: TGCAGCGGAAGGGACGGTTCCTACGAGCAGTACTTC. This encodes CSGRDGSYEQYF.

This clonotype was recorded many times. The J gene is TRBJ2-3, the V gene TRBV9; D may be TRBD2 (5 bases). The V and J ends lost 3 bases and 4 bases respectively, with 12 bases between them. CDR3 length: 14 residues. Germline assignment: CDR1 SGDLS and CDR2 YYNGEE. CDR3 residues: CASSARTAADTQYF. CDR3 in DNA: TGTGCCAGCAGCGCTCGGACTGCAGCAGATACGCAGTATTTT.